Following are 30 T cell receptor beta chains from one sample sequenced in a study of T cell responses to AZD1222 COVID-19 vaccine. Repertoires were generated with immunoSEQ multiplex PCR, while TCRdb's copy carries only in-frame clones and drops some. The profile covers 150,000 to 250,000 clones, with 85% to 95% appearing a single time and 0.95% to 1.1% taken by the ten largest. The starting material was peripheral blood, obtained 28 days after the second AZD1222 dose. The receptors here all came from an adult who received the AZD1222 COVID-19 vaccine.

The genes are TRBV3-1 (or the pseudogene TRBV3-2) and TRBJ1-1; D remains ambiguous. V lost 1 base and J 11 bases, leaving 11 bases between the germline ends. The CDR3 sequence is 12 residues long. The germline gives CDR1 LGHDT, CDR2 YNNKEL (reference sequence). The DNA of the CDR3 is TGTGCCAGCAGCCAAGGCACCCTTGGGGCTTTCTTT. Its translation: CASSQGTLGAFF.

This clone was seen once. This sequence joins TRBV5-1 and TRBJ1-1; TRBD1 matches 9 bases. Losses at the gene ends were 0 bases for V and 11 bases for J; bases not matched to a gene: 8. CDR3 size: 14 residues. Germline V gene lookup returns CDR1 SGHRS and CDR2 YFSETQ. The CDR3 region is CASSLGQGGFRAFF. In DNA form, the CDR3 reads TGCGCCAGCAGCTTGGGACAGGGGGGTTTTAGGGCTTTCTTT.

This rearrangement joins TRBV19 to TRBJ1-6; D might be TRBD1 (6 bases). Germline CDR1 is LNHDA and CDR2 is SQIVND (reference sequence). Trimming shortened V by 5 bases and J by 6 bases, and 11 bases separated the two germline ends. The length of the CDR3 is 14 residues. The DNA for the CDR3 is TGTGCCAGTAGTGAGGGGGTGGGTAATTCACCCCTCCACTTT. Its protein product is CASSEGVGNSPLHF.

A single count supports this clone. V and J are TRBV19 and TRBJ1-1; TRBD1 aligns across 10 bases. The V and J ends lost 9 bases and 1 base, in that order; junction bases with no gene match: 14. The V gene's germline CDR1 is LNHDA and CDR2 SQIVND (reference sequence). The CDR3 sequence is 17 residues long. CDR3 nucleotides: TGTGCCAGCCGGGACAGGGGCTATCAGGTCGCGAACACTGAAGCTTTCTTT. Its protein is CASRDRGYQVANTEAFF.

The chain carries TRBV6-4 and TRBJ2-1, with 10 positions matching TRBD1. The CDR3 length is 15 residues. Looked up from germline, CDR1 is MRHNA and CDR2 is SNTAGT. The junction had 14 bases not matched to a gene; V was cut back by 10 bases and J by 8 bases. CDR3 protein: CATAAMDRGKDEQFF. In DNA form, the CDR3 reads TGTGCCACCGCTGCAATGGACAGGGGGAAGGATGAGCAGTTCTTC.

This sequence joins TRBV30 and TRBJ1-1; D unresolved. CDR1 and CDR2 from the germline V gene are GTSNPN and SVGIG (reference sequence). The CDR3 has 14 amino acids. Trimming took 0 bases from V and 0 from J, leaving 8 bases between them. CDR3 coding DNA: TGTGCCTGGAGTGTCCACGCAATGAACACTGAAGCTTTCTTT. Translation gives CAWSVHAMNTEAFF.

The gene calls are TRBV14 and TRBJ1-6; tentative D call: TRBD1 (5 bases). Germline-derived CDR1 and CDR2 are SGHDN and FVKESK. Trimming took 3 bases from V and 8 from J, leaving 8 bases between them. This CDR3 region has 13 residues. Here the CDR3 DNA reads TGTGCCAGCAGCCAGTTACAGGATTCACCCCTCCACTTT. Protein: CASSQLQDSPLHF.

J is TRBJ2-1 and V is TRBV7-9, with 9 bases identical to TRBD2. This CDR3 has 15 amino acids. Germline CDR1 is SEHNR and CDR2 is FQNEAQ (reference sequence). J gave up 4 bases and V 3 bases, and 4 bases lay outside the gene matches. Written as DNA, the CDR3 is TGTGCCAGCAGCTTTTTAGCGGGGGTTTACAATGAGCAGTTCTTC. This translates into CASSFLAGVYNEQFF.

The V gene is TRBV7-2, the J gene TRBJ1-1, with D tentatively TRBD1 (5 bases). V was pared by 3 bases and J by 2 bases, with 10 bases between. From germline, CDR1 is SGHTA and CDR2 FQGNSA. This CDR3 contains 14 residues. The CDR3 DNA reads as TGTGCCAGCAGCTTCTTCAGGGTAAACACTGAAGCTTTCTTT. Protein product: CASSFFRVNTEAFF.

J is TRBJ1-1 and V is TRBV6-2 or TRBV6-3; a weak D match, TRBD1 (6 bases). The V end lost 4 bases, the J end lost 10 bases, and 10 bases lay between the germline ends. This CDR3 spans 11 amino acids. Germline V gene sequence: CDR1 MNHEY, CDR2 SVGEGT. The CDR3 bases are TGTGCCAGCAGTTTTACAGGGTCAGCTTTCTTT. This codes for CASSFTGSAFF.

This chain connects TRBV4-2 to TRBJ1-1; 9 positions match TRBD1. Germline values: CDR1 LGHNA, CDR2 YNFKEQ. This CDR3 comprises 15 residues. The V and J ends lost 3 bases and 5 bases, in that order; junction bases with no gene match: 7. CDR3 sequence: CASSQPRTGDTEAFF. The DNA for the CDR3 is TGTGCCAGCAGCCAGCCACGGACAGGGGATACTGAAGCTTTCTTT.

V gene TRBV19 combines with J gene TRBJ1-5; weak D call: TRBD1 (6 bases). There are 11 residues in the CDR3. V lost 3 bases, J lost 11 bases, and 8 bases lay in between. CDR1 and CDR2 from the germline V gene are LNHDA and SQIVND (reference sequence). CDR3 protein: CASSMGTSQHF. The CDR3 DNA is TGTGCCAGTAGTATGGGGACATCCCAGCATTTT.

The V and J genes are TRBV11-2 and TRBJ2-1; unclear D gene. The ends were cut back, 3 bases at V and 6 bases at J, with 12 bases in the middle. Germline CDR1 reads SGHAT; CDR2 reads FQNNGV. The length of the CDR3 is 14 residues. CDR3 sequence (DNA): TGTGCCAGCAGCTTTCCCTCACTGGGCAATGAGCAGTTCTTC. It yields the protein CASSFPSLGNEQFF.

The rearrangement links TRBV19 to TRBJ1-1; no clear D gene. Germline CDR1 is LNHDA and CDR2 is SQIVND (reference sequence). Trimming stripped 0 bases from V and 6 bases from J, with 14 bases between. The CDR3 is made up of 15 amino acids. CDR3 in amino acids: CASSIEGYSGSEAFF. CDR3 DNA sequence: TGTGCCAGTAGTATAGAAGGCTATTCGGGTTCTGAAGCTTTCTTT.

This sequence joins TRBV14 and TRBJ1-2; tentatively, D is TRBD1 (5 bases). The CDR3 sequence is 14 residues long. Per germline, CDR1 SGHDN and CDR2 FVKESK. Trimming pared 3 bases from V and 4 bases from J, leaving 12 bases between. The CDR3 coding sequence is TGTGCCAGCAGCCAGACGCGGGGCGGCTATGGCTACACCTTC. Translating gives CASSQTRGGYGYTF.

This clone was observed a single time. The V and J genes are TRBV4-1 and TRBJ1-5; D is possibly TRBD1 (6 bases). Between the trimmed V and J ends, which lost 2 bases and 0 bases, there was a span of 8 bases. Per the germline V gene, CDR1 is MGHRA and CDR2 is YSYEKL. The CDR3 contains 15 residues. The CDR3: CASSQQGYSNQPQHF. The CDR3 coding sequence is TGCGCCAGCAGCCAACAGGGGTATAGCAATCAGCCCCAGCATTTT.

This rearrangement joins TRBV6-5 to TRBJ1-2; D is undetermined. Deletions cut 7 bases from V and 2 bases from J, with 11 bases between. The CDR3 contains 13 residues. CDR1 is MNHEY, CDR2 SVGAGI, per germline. DNA for the CDR3: TGTGCCAGCATGGGAGGAATCAACTATGGCTACACCTTC. Amino acid sequence: CASMGGINYGYTF.

The chain employs TRBV7-9 and TRBJ1-2, with no clear D. The germline V gene encodes CDR1 SEHNR and CDR2 FQNEAQ (reference sequence). The ends were cut back, 8 bases at V and 4 bases at J, with 5 bases in the middle. This CDR3 comprises 10 residues. This chain's CDR3 is CASGVYGYTF. The CDR3 DNA reads TGTGCCAGCGGAGTCTATGGCTACACCTTC.

V gene TRBV5-1 combines with J gene TRBJ2-1; possibly TRBD1 for D (6 bases). Trimming shortened V by 2 bases and J by 3 bases, and 15 bases separated the two germline ends. The CDR3 is made up of 16 amino acids. Per the germline V gene, CDR1 is SGHRS and CDR2 is YFSETQ. CDR3 in amino acids: CASSFSTGTSYNEQFF. DNA for the CDR3: TGCGCCAGCAGCTTCTCGACCGGGACAAGCTACAATGAGCAGTTCTTC.

CDR3 sequence reads: CASSLGTGGYNEQFF. The CDR3 DNA sequence: TGCGCCAGCAGCTTAGGGACAGGCGGCTACAATGAGCAGTTCTTC. The rearrangement joins TRBV5-1 to TRBJ2-1, with TRBD1 matching over 8 bases. After removal of 2 bases from V and 3 bases from J, the junction contained 4 bases not matched to a gene. The CDR3 length is 15 residues. From germline, CDR1 is SGHRS and CDR2 YFSETQ.

The V gene is TRBV3-1 (or the pseudogene TRBV3-2), the J gene TRBJ1-4; the D is unclear. Germline CDR1 and CDR2: LGHDT and YNNKEL (reference sequence). Trimming pared 4 bases from V and 0 bases from J, leaving 6 bases between. This CDR3 is 14 amino acids long. The CDR3 loop is CASSRAATNEKLFF. CDR3 sequence (DNA): TGTGCCAGCAGCCGGGCTGCAACTAATGAAAAACTGTTTTTT.

The chain uses TRBV10-2 and TRBJ2-1, with TRBD2 as a possible D gene (5 bases). Trimming took 8 bases from V and 4 from J, leaving 18 bases between them. CDR3 size: 15 residues. From germline, CDR1 is WSHSY and CDR2 SAAADI. CDR3 in amino acids: CASRSGGPLYNEQFF. The CDR3 bases are TGCGCCAGCCGGTCCGGCGGGCCTTTGTACAATGAGCAGTTCTTC.

The table lists this clone with a few counts. The rearrangement uses TRBV7-9 and TRBJ2-1; D remains unclear. Germline-derived CDR1 and CDR2 are SEHNR and FQNEAQ (reference sequence). This CDR3 comprises 10 residues. V gave up 1 base and J gave up 9 bases, with 1 base separating them. The DNA for the CDR3 is TGTGCCAGCAGCTTAGGTGAGCAGTTCTTC. Protein: CASSLGEQFF.

This clone has a single count. The chain carries TRBV30 and TRBJ2-5; 9 bases are shared with TRBD1. The CDR3 runs to 14 residues. Trimming at V came to 3 bases and at J to 0 bases, leaving 2 bases not matched to a gene. CDR1 and CDR2 from the germline V gene are GTSNPN and SVGIG (reference sequence). The DNA for the CDR3 is TGTGCCTGGAGGAGGACAGGGGACCAAGAGACCCAGTACTTC. Residues: CAWRRTGDQETQYF.

The chain uses TRBV5-4 and TRBJ1-1; 7 bases are shared with TRBD1. This CDR3 comprises 13 residues. The ends lost 3 bases at V and 2 bases at J; junction bases unmatched: 1. CDR1 SGHNT and CDR2 YYREEE come from the germline V gene (reference sequence). CDR3 loop: CASSWDSNTEAFF. In DNA form, the CDR3 reads TGTGCCAGCAGCTGGGACAGTAACACTGAAGCTTTCTTT.

V gene TRBV30 combines with J gene TRBJ1-4; no reliable D call. Germline CDR1 and CDR2: GTSNPN and SVGIG (reference sequence). The CDR3 loop spans 14 amino acids. Trimming pared 0 bases from V and 8 bases from J, leaving 13 bases between. CDR3 nucleotides: TGTGCCTGGAGTGTACGAGCCGTCAGAGAAAAACTGTTTTTT. Its protein product is CAWSVRAVREKLFF.

CDR3 in DNA: TGCGCCAGCAGCGATAGCGGGGGCCTCGGCGGGGAGCTGTTTTTT. Translation: CASSDSGGLGGELFF. The chain carries TRBV5-1 and TRBJ2-2, with 9 bases that match TRBD2. This CDR3 contains 15 residues. Germline V gives CDR1 SGHRS, CDR2 YFSETQ. Trimming removed 4 bases from V and 7 bases from J; junction bases left unmatched: 8.

The chain employs TRBV18 and TRBJ2-6; D gene uncertain. Per germline, CDR1 KGHSH and CDR2 LQKENI. V shed 2 bases and J shed 0 bases, with 14 bases lying between them. CDR3 size: 18 residues. CDR3 residues: CASSPVGRQSSGANVLTF. Written as DNA, the CDR3 is TGTGCCAGCTCACCAGTAGGACGGCAGTCCTCTGGGGCCAACGTCCTGACTTTC.

The chain combines TRBV2 with TRBJ2-2, with no clear D. From germline, CDR1 is SNHLY and CDR2 FYNNEI. This CDR3 comprises 14 residues. Trimming cost V 6 bases and J 1 base, with 9 bases left between them. CDR3 coding DNA: TGTGCCAGCAGCCGGGCCTGGAACACCGGGGAGCTGTTTTTT. Protein: CASSRAWNTGELFF. The full variable domain, rest sourced from reference TRBV2 and TRBJ2-2, is EPEVTQTPSHQVTQMGQEVILRCVPISNHLYFYWYRQILGQKVEFLVSFYNNEISEKSEIFDDQFSVERPDGSNFTLKIRSTKLEDSAMYFCASSRAWNTGELFFGEGSRLTVL.

The chain joins TRBV27 to TRBJ1-3; D uncertain. The CDR3 has 13 residues. Deletions cut 5 bases from V and 0 bases from J, with 5 bases between. Per the germline V gene, CDR1 is MNHEY and CDR2 is SMNVEV (reference sequence). DNA for the CDR3: TGTGCCAGCAGTGATTACTCTGGAAACACCATATATTTT. Translating gives CASSDYSGNTIYF.